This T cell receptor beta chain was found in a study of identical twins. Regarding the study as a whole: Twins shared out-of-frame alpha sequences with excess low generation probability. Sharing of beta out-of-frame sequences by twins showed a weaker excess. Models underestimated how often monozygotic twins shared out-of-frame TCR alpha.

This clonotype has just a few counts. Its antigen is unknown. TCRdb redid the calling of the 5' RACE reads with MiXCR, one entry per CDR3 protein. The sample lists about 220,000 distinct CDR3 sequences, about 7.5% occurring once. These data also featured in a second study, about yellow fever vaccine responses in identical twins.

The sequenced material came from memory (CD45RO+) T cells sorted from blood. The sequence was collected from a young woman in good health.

The CDR3 spells CASSQDNSRAFF. Here the CDR3 DNA reads TGTGCCAGCAGCCAGGATAACAGCCGGGCGTTTTTT. The V and J genes are TRBV4-2 and TRBJ1-4; D unresolved. Trimming removed 3 bases from V and 16 bases from J, with 15 bases in between. CDR1 and CDR2 (germline): LGHNA, YNFKEQ. The CDR3 is 12 residues long.